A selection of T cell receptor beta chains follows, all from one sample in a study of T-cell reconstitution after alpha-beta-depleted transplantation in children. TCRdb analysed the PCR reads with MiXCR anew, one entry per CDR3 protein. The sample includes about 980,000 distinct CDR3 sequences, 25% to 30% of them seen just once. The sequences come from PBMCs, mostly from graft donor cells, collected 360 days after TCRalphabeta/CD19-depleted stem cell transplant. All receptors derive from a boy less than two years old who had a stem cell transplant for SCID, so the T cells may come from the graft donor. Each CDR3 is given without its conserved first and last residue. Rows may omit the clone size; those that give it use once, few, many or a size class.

CDR3aa: SARRPTGRSYNEQF
v_gene: TRBV20-1
abundance: few
j_gene: TRBJ2-1

CDR3aa: ASSIETGDMADTGELF
v_gene: TRBV27
abundance: few
j_gene: TRBJ2-2

CDR3aa: ASSFGLGRTDTQY
v_gene: TRBV7-7
abundance: -
j_gene: TRBJ2-3

CDR3aa: LADYEQY
v_gene: TRBV5-1
abundance: few
j_gene: TRBJ2-7

CDR3aa: SGIRQGLNTEAF
v_gene: TRBV20-1
abundance: -
j_gene: TRBJ1-1

CDR3aa: SVRDSAHTGELF
v_gene: TRBV29-1
abundance: -
j_gene: TRBJ2-2

CDR3aa: ASSRIGQGLYNEQF
v_gene: TRBV7-9
abundance: -
j_gene: TRBJ2-1

CDR3aa: ASSSGQPTDTQY
v_gene: TRBV5-1
abundance: many
j_gene: TRBJ2-3

CDR3aa: SVVTGGQETQY
v_gene: TRBV29-1
abundance: -
j_gene: TRBJ2-5

CDR3aa: ASSYTIQGAGGYT
v_gene: TRBV6-5
abundance: few
j_gene: TRBJ1-2

CDR3aa: ASSQDITLRPLG
v_gene: TRBV4-2
abundance: -
j_gene: TRBJ1-4

CDR3aa: ASSLARKKNTEAF
v_gene: TRBV7-9
abundance: few
j_gene: TRBJ1-1

CDR3aa: ASSQDLESGGSGANVLT
v_gene: TRBV4-3
abundance: -
j_gene: TRBJ2-6

CDR3aa: ATSSLLAGGQETQY
v_gene: TRBV15
abundance: -
j_gene: TRBJ2-5

CDR3aa: ASLMNTEAF
v_gene: TRBV7-9
abundance: few
j_gene: TRBJ1-1

CDR3aa: ASRLYCRQGLKEDEKLF
v_gene: TRBV6-1
abundance: -
j_gene: TRBJ1-4

CDR3aa: ASSLRGGALASTDTQY
v_gene: TRBV11-1
abundance: few
j_gene: TRBJ2-3

CDR3aa: ASSFGPGLTLRSEQY
v_gene: TRBV12-3/TRBV12-4
abundance: -
j_gene: TRBJ2-7

CDR3aa: ASSAKGAGGELF
v_gene: TRBV7-9
abundance: many
j_gene: TRBJ2-2

CDR3aa: ASSASLAGTGVADTQY
v_gene: TRBV9
abundance: -
j_gene: TRBJ2-3

CDR3aa: ASSFGWGQGNEQY
v_gene: TRBV12-3/TRBV12-4
abundance: few
j_gene: TRBJ2-7

CDR3aa: ASSSWDTTDTQY
v_gene: TRBV12-3/TRBV12-4
abundance: few
j_gene: TRBJ2-3

CDR3aa: ASSLGLGLPYEQY
v_gene: TRBV27
abundance: -
j_gene: TRBJ2-7

CDR3aa: ASSEWPEKGAHNEKLF
v_gene: TRBV25-1
abundance: -
j_gene: TRBJ1-4

CDR3aa: ASSLQDGSSGANVLT
v_gene: TRBV5-1
abundance: -
j_gene: TRBJ2-6

CDR3aa: ASSLDRAPAF
v_gene: TRBV5-1
abundance: -
j_gene: TRBJ1-1

CDR3aa: SAVSGGLQETQY
v_gene: TRBV20-1
abundance: -
j_gene: TRBJ2-5